This entry concerns a single TCR beta chain. Primers: 60 Vbeta forward and 13 Jbeta reverse. Data came from immunoSEQ multiplex PCR; TCRdb stores just in-frame clones and leaves some out. This repertoire shows about 150,000 clones, more than 60% found once; its top ten account for roughly 4%. The data stem from a study of cytomegalovirus exposure and HLA in healthy donors. Germline assignment: CDR1 MDHEN and CDR2 SYDVKM. The CDR3 has 11 amino acids. With 5 bases removed from V and 0 bases from J, the gap between germline ends came to 2 bases. Sequencing used PBMCs. The TCR was taken from a woman between 40 and 55 years old in good health and CMV-seronegative. The rearrangement uses TRBV28 and TRBJ2-7; D is uncertain. CDR3 in amino acids: CASSHSYEQYF. CDR3 in DNA: TGTGCCAGCAGTCACTCCTACGAGCAGTACTTC. Complete variable domain (other parts from reference TRBV28 and TRBJ2-7): DVKVTQSSRYLVKRTGEKVFLECVQDMDHENMFWYRQDPGLGLRLIYFSYDVKMKEKGDIPEGYSVSREKKERFSLILESASTNQTSMYLCASSHSYEQYFGPGTRLTVT.